The clone carrying this TCR beta chain is medium-sized (0.01 to 0.1%) by share. Its antigen is unknown. The record originates from a study of T cell repertoires in cytomegalovirus infection. Across the whole study: Indications came from public TCR beta signatures; they pointed to CMV infection and to a matching HLA type.

Regarding the study as a whole: The study found HLA-C-restricted CMV-specific TCR beta clonotypes dominating the ex vivo response. Summed frequency of shared TCR beta families picked out CMV carriers who also had the relevant HLA.

Germline V gene data show CDR1 as SGHTA and CDR2 as FQGNSA. The CDR3 spans 15 residues. V lost 3 bases, J lost 6 bases, and 17 bases lay in between. TCRdb re-called the reads through MiXCR, storing one row per CDR3 protein. The data show roughly 300,000 distinct CDR3 sequences, with 9.5% seen just once and about 4.5% held by the top ten. V is TRBV7-2 and J is TRBJ1-2; D unclear. The clonotype was recovered from a human donor in good health (CMV status not recorded). Some clones in this sample may be carry-over from other donors' samples. Sequencing input: PBMCs. The chain's CDR3 is CASSLLWYTSDGYTF. For the CDR3, the DNA is TGTGCCAGCAGCTTGTTATGGTACACTAGCGATGGCTACACCTTC.